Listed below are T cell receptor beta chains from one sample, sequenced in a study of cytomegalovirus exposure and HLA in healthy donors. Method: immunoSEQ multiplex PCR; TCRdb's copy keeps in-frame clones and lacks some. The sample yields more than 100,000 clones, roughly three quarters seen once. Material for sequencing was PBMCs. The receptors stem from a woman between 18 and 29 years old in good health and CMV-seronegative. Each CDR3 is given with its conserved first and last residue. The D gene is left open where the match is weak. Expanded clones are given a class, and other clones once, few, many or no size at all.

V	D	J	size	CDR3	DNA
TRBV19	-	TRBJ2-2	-	CASSIDASSQLETGELFF	TGTGCCAGTAGTATAGATGCATCTAGCCAGTTGGAGACCGGGGAGCTGTTTTTT
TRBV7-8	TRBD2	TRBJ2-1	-	CASSSTSGYNEQFF	TGTGCCAGCAGCTCCACTAGCGGCTACAATGAGCAGTTCTTC
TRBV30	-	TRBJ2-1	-	CASDRGYNEQFF	TGTGCCTCGGACAGAGGGTACAATGAGCAGTTCTTC
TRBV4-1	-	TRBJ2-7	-	CASSQEGDQRYEQYF	TGCGCCAGCAGCCAAGAAGGTGACCAGCGTTACGAGCAGTACTTC
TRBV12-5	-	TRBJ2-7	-	CASGLVAGFYEQYF	TGTGCTAGTGGTTTGGTAGCAGGATTCTACGAGCAGTACTTC
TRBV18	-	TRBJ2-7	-	CASSPGTSSYEQYF	TGTGCCAGCTCACCAGGCACAAGCTCCTACGAGCAGTACTTC
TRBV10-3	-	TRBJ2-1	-	CAINGQGGGEQFF	TGTGCCATCAACGGCCAAGGGGGGGGTGAGCAGTTCTTC
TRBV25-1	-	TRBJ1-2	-	CASTGGLNGYTF	TGTGCCAGCACTGGCGGATTAAATGGCTACACCTTC
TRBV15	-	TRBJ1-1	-	CATSRDRADTEAFF	TGTGCCACCAGCAGAGACAGGGCCGACACTGAAGCTTTCTTT
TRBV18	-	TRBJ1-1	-	CASSPHERLWNTEAFF	TGTGCCAGCTCACCACACGAGCGACTCTGGAACACTGAAGCTTTCTTT
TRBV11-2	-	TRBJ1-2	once	CASSPQTVTYGYTF	TGTGCCAGCAGCCCTCAGACAGTGACCTATGGCTACACCTTC
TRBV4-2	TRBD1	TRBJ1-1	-	CASSQAQGGDTEAFF	TGTGCCAGCAGCCAAGCCCAGGGGGGCGACACTGAAGCTTTCTTT
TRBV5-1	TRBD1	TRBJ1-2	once	CASSLGQGNGYTF	TGCGCCAGCAGCTTGGGACAGGGCAACGGCTACACCTTC
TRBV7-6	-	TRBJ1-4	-	CASSLVVGVATNEKLFF	TGTGCCAGCAGCTTAGTTGTAGGAGTTGCAACTAATGAAAAACTGTTTTTT
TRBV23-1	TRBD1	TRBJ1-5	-	CALVLPGQPFTQPQHF	TGCGCCCTGGTGTTGCCGGGACAGCCTTTTACTCAGCCCCAGCATTTT
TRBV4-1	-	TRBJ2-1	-	CASSQETGNEQFF	TGCGCCAGCAGCCAAGAAACGGGGAATGAGCAGTTCTTC
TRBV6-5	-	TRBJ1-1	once	CASSRGTIEAFF	TGTGCCAGCAGCCGCGGGACTATTGAAGCTTTCTTT
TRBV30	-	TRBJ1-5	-	CAWGGSSNQPQHF	TGTGCCTGGGGAGGCTCTAGCAATCAGCCCCAGCATTTT
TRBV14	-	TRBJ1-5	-	CASSQVGEGQPQHF	TGTGCCAGCAGCCAAGTCGGGGAAGGACAGCCCCAGCATTTT
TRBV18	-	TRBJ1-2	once	CASSPLLADTNYGYTF	TGTGCCAGCTCACCACTCTTGGCGGACACTAACTATGGCTACACCTTC
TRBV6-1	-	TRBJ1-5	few	CASSDREVGQPQHF	TGTGCCAGCAGTGACAGGGAGGTCGGTCAGCCCCAGCATTTT
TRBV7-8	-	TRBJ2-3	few	CASSPRPDTQYF	TGTGCCAGCAGCCCTCGTCCAGATACGCAGTATTTT
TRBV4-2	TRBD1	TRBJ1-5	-	CASSQEGDRGQPQHF	TGTGCCAGCAGCCAAGAGGGGGACAGGGGACAGCCCCAGCATTTT
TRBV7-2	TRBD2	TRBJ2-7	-	CASSLGQLAGSWEQYF	TGTGCCAGCAGCTTAGGGCAACTAGCGGGATCCTGGGAGCAGTACTTC
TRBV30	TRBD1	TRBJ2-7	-	CAWSQRPGQGAYEQYF	TGTGCCTGGAGCCAGAGACCGGGACAGGGGGCCTACGAGCAGTACTTC
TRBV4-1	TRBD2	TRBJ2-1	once	CASSQEELAGGLGEQFF	TGCGCCAGCAGCCAAGAGGAACTAGCGGGAGGGCTGGGTGAGCAGTTCTTC
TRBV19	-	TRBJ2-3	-	CASSMSRGKGLTDTQYF	TGTGCCAGTAGTATGTCCCGGGGGAAAGGCCTAACAGATACGCAGTATTTT
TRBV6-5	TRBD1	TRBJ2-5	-	CASSTQGARETQYF	TGTGCCAGCAGTACACAGGGGGCGCGAGAGACCCAGTACTTC
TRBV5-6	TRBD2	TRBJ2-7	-	CASSPTSGYSYEQYF	TGTGCCAGCAGCCCTACTAGCGGGTACTCCTACGAGCAGTACTTC
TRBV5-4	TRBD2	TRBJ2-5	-	CASSPGGRAQETQYF	TGTGCCAGCAGCCCGGGTGGGAGGGCCCAAGAGACCCAGTACTTC
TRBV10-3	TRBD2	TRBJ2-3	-	CAISETSGSTDTQYF	TGTGCCATCAGTGAGACTAGCGGGAGTACAGATACGCAGTATTTT
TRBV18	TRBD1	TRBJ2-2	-	CASSLQDRGLFANTGELFF	TGTGCCAGCTCACTTCAGGACAGGGGTCTGTTCGCGAACACCGGGGAGCTGTTTTTT
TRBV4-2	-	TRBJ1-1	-	CASSQGRGGNTEAFF	TGTGCCAGCAGCCAAGGTAGAGGGGGGAACACTGAAGCTTTCTTT
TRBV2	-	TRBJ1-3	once	CASSESTGGQNTIYF	TGTGCCAGCAGTGAATCGACAGGCGGTCAAAACACCATATATTTT
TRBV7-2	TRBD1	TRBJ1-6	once	CASSLDRQGANSPLHF	TGTGCCAGCAGCTTAGACCGACAGGGGGCGAATTCACCCCTCCACTTT
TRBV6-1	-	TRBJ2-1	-	CASSEQGPYNEQFF	TGTGCCAGCAGTGAACAGGGCCCCTACAATGAGCAGTTCTTC
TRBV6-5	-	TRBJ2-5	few	CASRQGLRETQYF	TGTGCCAGCAGACAGGGACTACGAGAGACCCAGTACTTC
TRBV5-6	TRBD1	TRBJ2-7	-	CASSFVSRGSSYEQYF	TGTGCCAGCAGCTTTGTGAGCAGGGGGAGCTCCTACGAGCAGTACTTC
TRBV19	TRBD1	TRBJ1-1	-	CATSRDSVYTEAFF	TGTGCCACCAGCCGGGACAGCGTTTACACTGAAGCTTTCTTT
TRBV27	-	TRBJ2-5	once	CASRAGYQETQYF	TGTGCCAGCAGGGCGGGGTACCAAGAGACCCAGTACTTC
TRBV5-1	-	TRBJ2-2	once	CASSLGLVKSDTGELFF	TGCGCCAGCAGCTTGGGATTGGTTAAATCGGACACCGGGGAGCTGTTTTTT
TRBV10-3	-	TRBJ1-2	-	CAIRGEGENYGYTF	TGTGCCATCAGAGGCGAGGGGGAGAACTATGGCTACACCTTC
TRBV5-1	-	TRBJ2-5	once	CASTVGGEQETQYF	TGCGCCAGCACCGTTGGTGGGGAGCAAGAGACCCAGTACTTC
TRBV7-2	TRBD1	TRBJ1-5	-	CASSFRQGRQPQHF	TGTGCCAGCAGCTTCCGACAGGGAAGGCAGCCCCAGCATTTT
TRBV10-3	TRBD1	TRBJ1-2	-	CAISESTGAYGYTF	TGTGCCATCAGTGAGTCGACAGGGGCCTATGGCTACACCTTC
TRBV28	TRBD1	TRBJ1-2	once	CASRGTAYGYTF	TGTGCCAGCCGAGGGACAGCCTATGGCTACACCTTC
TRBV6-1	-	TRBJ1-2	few	CASLRGQRGGYTF	TGTGCCAGCCTTCGAGGGCAACGAGGGGGCTACACCTTC
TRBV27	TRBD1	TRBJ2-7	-	CASSLTGGSYEQYF	TGTGCCAGCAGTTTGACAGGGGGTTCCTACGAGCAGTACTTC
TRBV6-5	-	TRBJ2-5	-	CASSRGLEETQYF	TGTGCCAGCAGCCGAGGACTTGAAGAGACCCAGTACTTC